Below, one T cell receptor (beta chain) is given with its context. Its cognate antigen is unknown. It was CD45RO-negative cells, positively selected for CCR7, that made up naive CD8 cells, with terminally differentiated effector memory CD45RA+ cells excluded. The sample belongs to a study of shared clonotypes between healthy human individuals. In the original processing: Filtering of immunoSEQ junctional sequences could not match full-length read filtering. Generated by immunoSEQ multiplex PCR, the TCRdb table keeps only in-frame clones and is missing some. That table supplies the V and J calls and clone size; D and trimming were determined from the DNA. The sample lists millions of clones, about 92% seen once, with roughly 1.7% in the top ten. Whole-study results and caveats: Roughly 5% of naive CD4 clonotypes were common to several donors.

The CDR3 has 15 residues. Trimming took 6 bases from V and 3 from J; bases not matched to a gene: 4. The V gene's germline CDR1 is LNHDA and CDR2 SQIVND (reference sequence). The sequence was obtained from a man aged 18-30 years in good health. Some clones in this sample may be carry-over from other donors' samples. Sequenced: naive CD8+ T cells from PBMCs. The chain recombines TRBV19 with TRBJ2-2, with 10 bases matching TRBD2. The CDR3 sequence: CASRGLAGDTGELFF. The CDR3, as DNA: TGTGCCAGTAGGGGGCTAGCGGGAGACACCGGGGAGCTGTTTTTT. The full variable domain, rest sourced from reference TRBV19 and TRBJ2-2, is DGGITQSPKYLFRKEGQNVTLSCEQNLNHDAMYWYRQDPGQGLRLIYYSQIVNDFQKGDIAEGYSVSREKKESFPLTVTSAQKNPTAFYLCASRGLAGDTGELFFGEGSRLTVL.